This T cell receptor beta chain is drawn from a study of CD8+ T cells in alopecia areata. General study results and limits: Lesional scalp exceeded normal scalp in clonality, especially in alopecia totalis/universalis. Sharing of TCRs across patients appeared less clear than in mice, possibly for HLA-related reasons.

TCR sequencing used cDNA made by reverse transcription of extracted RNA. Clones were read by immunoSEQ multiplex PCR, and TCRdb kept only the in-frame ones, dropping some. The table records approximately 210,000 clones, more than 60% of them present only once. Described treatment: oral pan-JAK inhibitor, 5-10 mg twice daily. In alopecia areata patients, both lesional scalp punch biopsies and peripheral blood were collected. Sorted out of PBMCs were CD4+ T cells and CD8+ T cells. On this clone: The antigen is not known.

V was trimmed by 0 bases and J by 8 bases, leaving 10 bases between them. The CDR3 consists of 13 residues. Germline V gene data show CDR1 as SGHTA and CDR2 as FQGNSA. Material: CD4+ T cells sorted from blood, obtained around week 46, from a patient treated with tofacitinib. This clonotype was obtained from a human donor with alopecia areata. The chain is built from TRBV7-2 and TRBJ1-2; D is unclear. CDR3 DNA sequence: TGTGCCAGCAGCTTAGCTAGGCTTCAAGGCTACACCTTC. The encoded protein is CASSLARLQGYTF.